Listed below are T cell receptor beta chains from one sample, sequenced in a study of blood T cell repertoires in COVID-19. Profiling relied on immunoSEQ multiplex PCR, and the TCRdb table lists in-frame clones only, not all of them. The sample has 350,000 or so clones, around 90% seen once. The sample comprised peripheral blood. These receptors all stem from a woman aged 55-70 years with COVID-19, enrolled during active disease. Both conserved end residues are part of each CDR3. A D gene is named only where the DNA matches it firmly.

15 | TRBD1 | TRBJ1-4 | TRBV7-9 | TGTGCCAGCAGCTTATGGACAGGGGAGGATGAAAAACTGTTTTTT | CASSLWTGEDEKLFF
15 | TRBD1 | TRBJ1-2 | TRBV5-3 | TGTGCCAGAAGATGTGGACAGGCACCTCCAGGAGGCTACACCTTC | CARRCGQAPPGGYTF
11 | NA | TRBJ2-5 | TRBV2 | TGTGCCAGCAGACCGGGGGAGACCCAGTACTTC | CASRPGETQYF
16 | NA | TRBJ1-3 | TRBV7-2 | TGTGCCAGCAGCTTCGATGTGTTAGTCTCTGGAAACACCATATATTTT | CASSFDVLVSGNTIYF
14 | TRBD2 | TRBJ2-1 | TRBV7-9 | TGTGCCAGCAGCGAGGCTTCTAGCGGGGGGGAGCAGTTCTTC | CASSEASSGGEQFF
16 | NA | TRBJ1-1 | TRBV19 | TGTGCCACTCTCCGAGAAGGGGGAAGGGGGAACACTGAAGCTTTCTTT | CATLREGGRGNTEAFF
15 | NA | TRBJ2-7 | TRBV6-5 | TGTGCCAGCAGTAACACCCTGACAGGCCCCAACGAGCAGTACTTC | CASSNTLTGPNEQYF
15 | TRBD1 | TRBJ1-5 | TRBV19 | TGTGCCAGTGGAAAAGACGGACAGGATGGGCAGCCCCAGCATTTT | CASGKDGQDGQPQHF
11 | NA | TRBJ1-2 | TRBV11-2 | TGTGCCAGCAGCTTAGTGGCTGGCTACACCTTC | CASSLVAGYTF
11 | TRBD2 | TRBJ2-7 | TRBV30 | TGTGCCTGGAGTGCCGGGGGGGGGCAGTACTTC | CAWSAGGGQYF
13 | NA | TRBJ1-2 | TRBV5-1 | TGCGCCAGCAGCTTGGAAGGGGTACGTAGCTACACCTTC | CASSLEGVRSYTF
16 | NA | TRBJ1-1 | TRBV7-9 | TGTGCCAGCAGCTTAGCGGTTGGGGCACCGAACACTGAAGCTTTCTTT | CASSLAVGAPNTEAFF
13 | NA | TRBJ2-1 | TRBV19 | TGTGCCAGTAGTATCCTAGCGAGTAATGAGCAGTTCTTC | CASSILASNEQFF
17 | TRBD2 | TRBJ2-2 | TRBV4-1 | TGCGCCAGCAGCCAACCCCGGGCTAGCGGGGACACCGGGGAGCTGTTTTTT | CASSQPRASGDTGELFF
15 | TRBD2 | TRBJ2-1 | TRBV11-2 | TGTGCCAGCAGCTCCTCTAGCGGGGGGTACAATGAGCAGTTCTTC | CASSSSSGGYNEQFF
16 | NA | TRBJ2-2 | TRBV24-1 | TGTGCCACCAGCCCCCGGGGGACCGCGAACACCGGGGAGCTGTTTTTT | CATSPRGTANTGELFF
13 | NA | TRBJ2-3 | TRBV27 | TGTGCCAGCAGTTTATCGACCCAGGGTACGCAGTATTTT | CASSLSTQGTQYF
14 | TRBD1 | TRBJ1-6 | TRBV6-5 | TGTGCCAGCAGCCTGACAGGGAAAGGCTCACCCCTCCACTTT | CASSLTGKGSPLHF
16 | NA | TRBJ2-3 | TRBV13 | TGTGCCAGCAGCTTAGGGGCGGGGTCTAGCACAGATACGCAGTATTTT | CASSLGAGSSTDTQYF
15 | TRBD1 | TRBJ1-5 | TRBV4-1 | TGCGCCAGCAGCCAACGGGGACAGGGTGATTCGCCCCAGCATTTT | CASSQRGQGDSPQHF
15 | TRBD1 | TRBJ2-7 | TRBV27 | TGTGCCAGCAGTTACGGACAGGGAAAGGCCTACGAGCAGTACTTC | CASSYGQGKAYEQYF
13 | NA | TRBJ2-5 | TRBV5-1 | TGCGCCAGCAGCCCTGGACCGGGGGAGACCCAGTACTTC | CASSPGPGETQYF
13 | NA | TRBJ1-2 | TRBV29-1 | TGCAGCGTTGAAGATGTGTGGGGGCATGGCTACACCTTC | CSVEDVWGHGYTF
15 | NA | TRBJ2-3 | TRBV5-1 | TGCGCCAGCAGCTTGTCCGGGGAGAGCACAGATACGCAGTATTTT | CASSLSGESTDTQYF
13 | NA | TRBJ1-2 | TRBV27 | TGTGCCAGCAGTTATGAGGGGGTGTCAGGCTACACCTTC | CASSYEGVSGYTF